The clone carrying this T cell receptor (beta chain) appeared many times. What it binds is not known. Specified time point: persistent/refractory GD, antithyroid drugs over 5 years with positive TRAb. PBMC RNA served as the TCR library source. This entry comes from a study of regulatory T cells in long-lasting Graves disease. General observations from the study: Persistent disease was associated with favored TRBV28 usage and with favored use of TRBJ1-2 and TRBJ2-5. Those with persistent disease had in common more public clonotypes (roughly 3,000) than new patients (roughly 1,000). The TCR repertoire of persistent Graves' patients was less diverse than that of newly diagnosed ones.

Deletions cut 4 bases from V and 3 bases from J, with 12 bases between. Looked up from germline, CDR1 is LGHDT and CDR2 is YNNKEL (reference sequence). CDR3 size: 14 residues. Through Arm-PCR of CDR3 regions and iRepertoire HTBI primers, TCR beta libraries were built. TCRdb independently ran MiXCR on the multiplex PCR reads; one entry per CDR3 protein. The sample has about 430,000 distinct CDR3 sequences, around 20% seen once. The chain recombines TRBV3-1 with TRBJ1-1; no clear D. This receptor was taken from a female donor with Graves disease. The starting material was peripheral blood mononuclear cells (PBMCs), obtained when the disease was refractory, from a patient treated with antithyroid drugs. This chain's CDR3 is CASSLTDGYTEAFF. CDR3 bases: TGTGCCAGCAGCCTCACGGACGGCTACACTGAAGCTTTCTTT.